The clone carrying this T cell receptor (beta chain) was observed at least ten times. This entry is derived from a study of regulatory T cells in long-lasting Graves disease. The ends were cut back, 1 base at V and 2 bases at J, with 5 bases in the middle. Germline CDR1 LNHDA, CDR2 SQIVND (reference sequence). This CDR3 region has 13 residues. The time point was: newly diagnosed GD, antithyroid drugs for less than 3 months. Extracted RNA from PBMCs served as the source of the TCR library. In building TCR beta libraries, iRepertoire HTBI primers were used together with Arm-PCR of CDR3 regions. In TCRdb, the multiplex PCR reads were re-called with MiXCR into one record per CDR3 protein. The table lists about half a million distinct CDR3 sequences, around 13% of them singletons. The same specimen was also included in a second study, on T cells in Graves' hyperthyroidism and ophthalmopathy.

The material sequenced was peripheral blood mononuclear cells (PBMCs), taken at new diagnosis, from a patient treated with antithyroid drugs. The rearrangement uses TRBV19 and TRBJ2-5; TRBD1 might be the D (5 bases). This receptor was taken from a woman aged 25 to 45 with Graves disease. The CDR3 DNA sequence: TGTGCCAGTAGTATAGGGACACAAGAGACCCAGTACTTC. Translated, it gives CASSIGTQETQYF.